This T cell receptor beta chain came from a study of OX40 agonist ivuxolimab in advanced cancers. A note on the overall study: The costimulatory receptor OX40 (CD134) was targeted by ivuxolimab, a fully human IgG2 agonistic monoclonal antibody. Of the roughly 52 dose-escalation patients, hepatocellular carcinoma was present in around 20, melanoma in approximately 15, renal cell carcinoma in 9 and head and neck cancer in 9. The point of sequencing TCRbeta in the periphery was to test whether ivuxolimab changed TCR sequence diversity and drove clonal T-cell expansion. A male proportion of roughly 80% and a mean age of approximately 55 years, ranging from 23 to 79, were recorded for the dose-escalation cohort. The monotherapy dose-escalation portion (N ≈ 50 patients) of the phase I ivuxolimab trial is reported in the paper. Patients were allowed to have had prior anti-PD-1, anti-PD-L1 or anti-CTLA-4 therapy, and approximately 39% of the dose-escalation patients had been treated with checkpoint inhibitors. Intravenous ivuxolimab was administered to patients every 2 weeks at six dose levels: 0.01, 0.1, 0.3, 1.5, 3 and 10 mg/kg. Three dose-escalation patients achieved partial responses, one with hepatocellular carcinoma and two with cutaneous melanoma. Overall study results and their limits: At doses of 0.1 to 3.0 mg/kg, clonal expansion of both CD4+ and CD8+ blood T cells was observed from baseline to week 6. In partial responders in the 0.1-3.0 mg/kg groups, normalized peripheral clonal expansion was found to be among the lowest, especially among CD8+ T cells. Low levels of normalized T-cell clonal expansion were also shown by some nonresponding patients. After ivuxolimab, CD8+ T cells had more expanded clones than CD4+ T cells on average. Which antigens the clonally expanded peripheral T cells were specific for was not determined.

Concerning this clone itself: The antigen it binds to is not known. No base qualities exist here, and no much larger clone lies one base off it.

The CDR3 sequence holds 15 residues, the cysteine and phenylalanine included. The CDR3 DNA has 45 bases and is translated from base 1. The CDR1 and CDR2 encoded by the germline V gene are SGHRS and YFSETQ. V was cut back by 0 bases and J by 3 bases, leaving a gap of 11 bases between them. To sequence the TCRbeta CDR3 region, genomic DNA was isolated from the sorted cells. The immunoSEQ Assay was used for sequencing of TCRbeta CDR3 regions. The table comes from immuneACCESS by way of TCRdb, which keeps in-frame sequences with V and J called. Part of the clones is missing from these tables; in studies checked, under half for an unresolved V gene and the rest for unknown reasons. The sample profile shows tens of thousands of clones; around 86% of them were found once. Roughly 3% of the sample lies in the top ten. Patients with autoimmune disease history or receiving systemic immunosuppression were excluded from the trial. Peripheral blood for TCR sequencing was drawn from every dose cohort at baseline, at cycle 4 day 1 and at cycle 7 day 1. The samples were drawn from a first-in-human, open-label, multicenter phase I dose-escalation trial of ivuxolimab. The trial enrolled adults with locally advanced or metastatic head and neck squamous cell, hepatocellular, melanoma or renal cell carcinoma. Before TCR sequencing, CD4+ T cells and CD8+ T cells from peripheral blood were sorted into separate populations.

The input for sequencing was CD4+ or CD8+ T cells sorted from blood, taken in a trial of the OX40 agonist ivuxolimab. The V and J segments used are TRBV5-1 and TRBJ2-3; the D segment is perhaps TRBD1 or TRBD2, each sharing 5 matched bases. The sequence derives from an adult with an advanced solid tumor such as melanoma, head and neck, liver or kidney cancer. Here the CDR3 is given as CASSLGGVVTDTQYF. The DNA sequence follows: TGCGCCAGCAGCTTGGGAGGGGTAGTAACAGATACGCAGTATTTT.